Sequencing of this T cell receptor beta chain was carried out in a study of blood T cell repertoires in COVID-19. Study-level background: Italy, Spain and the United States were the sources of the convalescent and acute COVID-19 samples. Sample material is recorded as cDNA or gDNA derived from T cells, B-cell-depleted T cells, or PBMCs.

The germline V gene encodes CDR1 SGHVS and CDR2 FQNEAQ. This CDR3 has 15 amino acids. V dropped 5 bases and J dropped 6; count of bases not matched to a gene: 9. Clones were sequenced by immunoSEQ multiplex PCR, and TCRdb holds only the in-frame ones, with some missing. Here the sample spans some 240,000 clones, roughly 88% being singletons. Living in 24 US areas, the participants were between roughly 18 and 89 years of age. Specimen: PBMCs or T cells enriched from blood (not recorded which). The chain employs TRBV7-8 and TRBJ1-4, with 7 bases aligning to TRBD1. This TCR was sampled from a woman in her forties who had been exposed to COVID-19. For the CDR3, the DNA is TGTGCCAGCAGCGCCAGGGGGGTGGGTTATGAAAAACTGTTTTTT. Translating gives CASSARGVGYEKLFF.